A single sample is the source of the 13 T cell receptor beta chains below, sequenced in a study of T cells in localized non-small cell lung cancer. The assay was immunoSEQ multiplex PCR, and TCRdb's table has in-frame clones only and misses some. The table records some 1,300 clones, about 24% of them present only once. The sample was lung tumor tissue, taken before any cancer treatment. The receptors here all came from a male donor aged 60 or over with stage I lung adenocarcinoma.

The chain is built from TRBV11-3 and TRBJ2-5; no clear D gene. Germline assignment: CDR1 SGHNT and CDR2 YENEEA. The CDR3 has 15 residues. Between the trimmed V and J ends, which lost 2 bases and 2 bases, there was a span of 12 bases. The CDR3 reads CASSLIGGNQETQYF. CDR3 in DNA: TGTGCCAGCAGCTTAATAGGCGGCAATCAAGAGACCCAGTACTTC.

This chain joins TRBV18 and TRBJ1-2; 11 positions agree with TRBD1. After removal of 4 bases from V and 5 bases from J, the junction contained 3 bases not matched to a gene. Germline CDR1 KGHSH, CDR2 LQKENI. The CDR3 has 14 residues. The CDR3 DNA reads as TGTGCCAGCTCACTAGGACAGGGGGCGTATGGCTACACCTTC. Protein product: CASSLGQGAYGYTF. Based on the CDR3 plus reference TRBV18 and TRBJ1-2, the full variable domain is NAGVMQNPRHLVRRRGQEARLRCSPMKGHSHVYWYRQLPEEGLKFMVYLQKENIIDESGMPKERFSAEFPKEGPSILRIQQVVRGDSAAYFCASSLGQGAYGYTFGSGTRLTVV.

The sample holds one count of this clone. The rearrangement joins TRBV14 to TRBJ2-3, with D tentatively TRBD1 or TRBD2 (5 bases each). Trimming pared 1 base from V and 2 bases from J, leaving 16 bases between. CDR3 length equals 17 residues. Germline V gene data show CDR1 as SGHDN and CDR2 as FVKESK. The DNA of the CDR3 is TGTGCCAGCAGCCAAGGGGGAGACAGAGTTTTCACAGATACGCAGTATTTT. Residues: CASSQGGDRVFTDTQYF. Full variable domain (missing parts from reference TRBV14 and TRBJ2-3): EAGVTQFPSHSVIEKGQTVTLRCDPISGHDNLYWYRRVMGKEIKFLLHFVKESKQDESGMPNNRFLAERTGGTYSTLKVQPAELEDSGVYFCASSQGGDRVFTDTQYFGPGTRLTVL.

This clone came up a few times. The chain recombines TRBV6-8 with TRBJ2-7, with TRBD1 matching over 11 bases. Trimming at V came to 4 bases and at J to 4 bases, leaving 6 bases not matched to a gene. The CDR3 totals 15 residues. The V gene's germline CDR1 is MNHGY and CDR2 SAAAGT. CDR3 region: CASSSPGQGVYEQYF. The CDR3 nucleotides are TGTGCCAGCAGTTCTCCGGGACAGGGGGTTTACGAGCAGTACTTC.

This clone is medium-sized (0.01 to 0.1%) by share. The CDR3 DNA is TGTGCCAGCAGCCTGACAGGGCCCACCGGGGAGCTGTTTTTT. Translating gives CASSLTGPTGELFF. The chain links TRBV11-3 to TRBJ2-2; 7 positions agree with TRBD1. Trimming at V came to 5 bases and at J to 4 bases, leaving 4 bases not matched to a gene. Germline lookup yields CDR1 SGHNT and CDR2 YENEEA. The CDR3 runs to 14 residues.

This clone was seen a handful of times. The chain is built from TRBV9 and TRBJ2-7; D uncertain. Germline V gene lookup returns CDR1 SGDLS and CDR2 YYNGEE. The V end lost 7 bases, the J end lost 4 bases, and 12 bases lay between the germline ends. The CDR3 has 12 residues. This chain's CDR3 is CASSSFFYEQYV. The DNA of the CDR3 is TGTGCCAGCTCCTCATTCTTTTACGAGCAGTACGTC.

This clone was detected a few times. This chain uses TRBV6-8 with TRBJ1-1, with D unclear. The CDR3 spans 13 residues. V was shortened by 6 bases and J by 1 base, with 9 bases between the two germline ends. From germline, CDR1 is MNHGY and CDR2 SAAAGT. The CDR3 spells CASRYPGNTEAFF. The CDR3 DNA reads TGTGCCAGCAGATACCCCGGGAACACTGAAGCTTTCTTT.

The rearrangement links TRBV7-2 to TRBJ1-2; D not resolved. Trimming cost V 5 bases and J 7 bases, with 14 bases left between them. The CDR3 has 13 residues. Germline CDR1 and CDR2: SGHTA and FQGNSA. The CDR3 DNA reads as TGTGCCAGCAGCGCCAGGACCGCTATTGGCTACACCTTC. The encoded protein is CASSARTAIGYTF.

The chain carries TRBV28 and TRBJ1-4; D gene uncertain. CDR1 and CDR2 from the germline V gene are MDHEN and SYDVKM. V gave up 3 bases and J gave up 0 bases, with 14 bases separating them. The length of the CDR3 is 17 residues. The CDR3 DNA follows: TGTGCCAGCAGTTTTGGACCCCAGGAGGCAACTAATGAAAAACTGTTTTTT. Protein product: CASSFGPQEATNEKLFF.

The chain has TRBV14 and TRBJ1-2; D ambiguous. Trimming removed 1 base from V and 8 bases from J, with 11 bases in between. This CDR3 spans 13 amino acids. CDR1 and CDR2 (germline): SGHDN, FVKESK. CDR3 sequence reads: CASSQVAGMGYTF. CDR3 sequence (DNA): TGTGCCAGCAGCCAAGTGGCGGGCATGGGCTACACCTTC.

CDR3 sequence reads: CASSLVQRGPWETQYF. CDR3 in DNA: TGCGCCAGCAGCTTGGTGCAGCGGGGCCCTTGGGAGACCCAGTACTTC. The chain joins TRBV5-1 to TRBJ2-5, with 7 bases aligning to TRBD2. Germline V CDR1 and CDR2: SGHRS, YFSETQ. The CDR3 loop spans 16 amino acids. V lost 0 bases, J lost 5 bases, and 10 bases stayed unmatched.

This chain links TRBV6-8 with TRBJ2-3; no reliable D call. This CDR3 spans 12 amino acids. Germline loops: CDR1 MNHGY, CDR2 SAAAGT. V was trimmed by 10 bases and J by 6 bases, leaving 14 bases between them. CDR3 in amino acids: CAISPHLDTQYF. The DNA of the CDR3 is TGTGCCATCAGCCCTCATTTGGATACGCAGTATTTT.

This clone has just a few counts. The chain has TRBV11-3 and TRBJ1-6; TRBD1 aligns across 8 bases. The CDR3 contains 19 residues. J was trimmed by 0 bases and V by 5 bases; bases with no gene match: 12. Germline CDR1 is SGHNT and CDR2 is YENEEA. The CDR3 reads CASSQYGTGQSSYNSPLHF. The DNA of the CDR3 is TGTGCCAGCAGCCAATATGGGACAGGCCAGAGCTCCTATAATTCACCCCTCCACTTT.